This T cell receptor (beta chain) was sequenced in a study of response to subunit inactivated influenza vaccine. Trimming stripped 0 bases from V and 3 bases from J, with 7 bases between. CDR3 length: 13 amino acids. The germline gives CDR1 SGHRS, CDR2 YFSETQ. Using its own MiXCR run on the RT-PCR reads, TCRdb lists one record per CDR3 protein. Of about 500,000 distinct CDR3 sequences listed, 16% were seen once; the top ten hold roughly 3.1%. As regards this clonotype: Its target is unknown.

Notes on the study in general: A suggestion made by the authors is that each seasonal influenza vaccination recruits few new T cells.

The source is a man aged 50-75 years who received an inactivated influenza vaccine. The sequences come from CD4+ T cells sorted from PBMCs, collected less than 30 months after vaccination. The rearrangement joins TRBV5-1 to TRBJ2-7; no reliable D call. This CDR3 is CASSLDSVYEQYF. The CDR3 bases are TGCGCCAGCAGCTTGGACTCGGTCTACGAGCAGTACTTC.